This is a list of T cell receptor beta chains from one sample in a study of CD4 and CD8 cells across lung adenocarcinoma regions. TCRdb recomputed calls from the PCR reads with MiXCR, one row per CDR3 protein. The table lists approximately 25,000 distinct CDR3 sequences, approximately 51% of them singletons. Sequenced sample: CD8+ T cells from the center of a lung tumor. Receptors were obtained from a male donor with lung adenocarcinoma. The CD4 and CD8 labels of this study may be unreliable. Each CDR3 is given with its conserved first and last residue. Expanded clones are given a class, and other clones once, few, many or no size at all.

CDR3aa: CASSYSGIYNEQFF
v_gene: TRBV6-5
len: 14
abundance: many

CDR3aa: CASSHQNPGSSPNIQYF
v_gene: TRBV4-1
len: 17
abundance: .

CDR3aa: CASSDGTGGVTGELFF
v_gene: TRBV11-3
len: 16
abundance: many

CDR3aa: CASSSPGLAGPEQFF
v_gene: TRBV6-5
len: 15
abundance: .

CDR3aa: CASSYSWDTEAFF
v_gene: TRBV6-7
len: 13
abundance: many

CDR3aa: CASSFSHSYEQYF
v_gene: TRBV12-3/TRBV12-4
len: 13
abundance: once

CDR3aa: CASSFTGSYGYTF
v_gene: TRBV7-2
len: 13
abundance: once

CDR3aa: CASSRSQGYSYEQYF
v_gene: TRBV7-8
len: 15
abundance: few

CDR3aa: CASSYSIVGTSGRRKNEQFF
v_gene: TRBV6-5
len: 20
abundance: many

CDR3aa: CGGTGPSATDTQYF
v_gene: TRBV27
len: 14
abundance: .

CDR3aa: CASSPLTAANEQFF
v_gene: TRBV6-1
len: 14
abundance: few

CDR3aa: CASRVMRWGRTETQYF
v_gene: TRBV7-2
len: 16
abundance: .

CDR3aa: CASTLGRGGKTQYF
v_gene: TRBV7-2
len: 14
abundance: .

CDR3aa: CASRGARDGETQYF
v_gene: TRBV6-1
len: 14
abundance: .

CDR3aa: CASSGITFGDTQYF
v_gene: TRBV25-1
len: 14
abundance: .

CDR3aa: CASSLRQGSTLSYEQYF
v_gene: TRBV7-8
len: 17
abundance: few

CDR3aa: CASSYTNTEAFF
v_gene: TRBV6-5
len: 12
abundance: many

CDR3aa: CASSLGGGSGVTQYF
v_gene: TRBV7-7
len: 15
abundance: many

CDR3aa: CASSPQGDIQFF
v_gene: TRBV7-9
len: 12
abundance: .

CDR3aa: CASSQDGGGTDTQYF
v_gene: TRBV4-1
len: 15
abundance: many

CDR3aa: CASSLGPREQFF
v_gene: TRBV7-2
len: 12
abundance: .

CDR3aa: CASSFRGRGPIGKDTQYF
v_gene: TRBV27
len: 18
abundance: .

CDR3aa: CASSVMATDYEQYF
v_gene: TRBV9
len: 14
abundance: .